This T cell receptor (beta chain) was profiled in a study of cytomegalovirus exposure and HLA in healthy donors. Study observations and caveats: Most TCR sequences were seen very rarely across donors, but some public TCRs occurred in many. A later analysis found TCR association rates differed by HLA locus, highest for DRB1 and lowest for HLA-C. As confirmed in vitro, three CMV-associated chains were specific for CMV antigens. Most CMV-associated TCR beta chains were later found to appear HLA-restricted.

As for this clone: Its antigen is as yet unknown.

V was pared by 3 bases and J by 2 bases, with 22 bases between. The germline V gene encodes CDR1 SQVTM and CDR2 ANQGSEA. The CDR3 contains 18 residues. Researchers ran the PCR with 60 Vbeta and 13 Jbeta primers. Sequenced by immunoSEQ multiplex PCR; TCRdb stores in-frame clones only, minus some. The sample lists about 170,000 clones, roughly 73% occurring once. The sequencing input was PBMCs. This sequence originates from a female donor in good health and CMV-seronegative. V is TRBV29-1 and J is TRBJ1-4, with D maybe TRBD1 (5 bases). The DNA for the CDR3 is TGCAGCGTTGATAAAGGACATTTAACTTCCGGGACTAATGAAAAACTGTTTTTT. It specifies CSVDKGHLTSGTNEKLFF.